This T cell receptor beta chain came from a study of T cell responses to AZD1222 COVID-19 vaccine. Study-level findings and limits: Spike-specific TCR repertoires showed rising breadth and depth after two AZD1222 doses. Only six people who got AZD1222 tested seropositive at baseline. Reportedly, close to half of spike-specific TCRs are directed against unmutated variant regions.

Note on this clone: Antigen: not known.

The CDR3 totals 12 residues. The V and J ends lost 5 bases and 7 bases respectively, with 11 bases between them. Clones were read by immunoSEQ multiplex PCR, and TCRdb kept only the in-frame ones, dropping some. This table holds some 150,000 clones, 85% to 90% found once. The sequence was obtained from an adult who received the AZD1222 COVID-19 vaccine. The chain combines TRBV12-3 or TRBV12-4 with TRBJ1-2, with D possibly matching TRBD1 (5 bases). The sample was peripheral blood, taken 28 days after the second AZD1222 dose. CDR3 DNA: TGTGCCAGCAGTCCCGGACATGTTGGCTACACCTTC. This gives the protein CASSPGHVGYTF.